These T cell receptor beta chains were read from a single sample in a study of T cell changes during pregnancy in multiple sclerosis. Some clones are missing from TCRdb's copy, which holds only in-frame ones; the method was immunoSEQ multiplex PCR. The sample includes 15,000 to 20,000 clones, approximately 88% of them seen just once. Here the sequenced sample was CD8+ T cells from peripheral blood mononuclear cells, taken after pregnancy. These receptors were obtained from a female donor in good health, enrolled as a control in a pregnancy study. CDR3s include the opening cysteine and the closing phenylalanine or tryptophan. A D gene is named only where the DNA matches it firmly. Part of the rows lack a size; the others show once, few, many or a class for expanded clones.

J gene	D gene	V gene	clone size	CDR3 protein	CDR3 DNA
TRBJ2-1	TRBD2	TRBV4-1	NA	CASSQESVSGGQSSYNEQFF	TGCGCCAGCAGCCAAGAATCGGTTAGCGGGGGCCAGAGCTCCTACAATGAGCAGTTCTTC
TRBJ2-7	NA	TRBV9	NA	CASSVDTRPYEQYF	TGTGCCAGCAGCGTAGATACACGTCCCTACGAGCAGTACTTC
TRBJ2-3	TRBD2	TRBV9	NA	CASSYTGGSRTDTQYF	TGTGCCAGCAGCTACACGGGGGGGAGCCGCACAGATACGCAGTATTTT
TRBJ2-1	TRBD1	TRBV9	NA	CASSVETGGHNEQFF	TGTGCCAGCAGCGTAGAAACAGGGGGCCACAATGAGCAGTTCTTC
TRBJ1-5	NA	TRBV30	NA	CAWAALSSNQPQHF	TGTGCCTGGGCGGCTCTGTCGAGCAATCAGCCCCAGCATTTT
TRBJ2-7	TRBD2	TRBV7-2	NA	CASSSEGASGADLSYEQYF	TGTGCCAGCAGCTCCGAGGGGGCTAGCGGGGCGGACCTCTCCTACGAGCAGTACTTC
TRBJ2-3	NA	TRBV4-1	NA	CASSQDPQAGDTQYF	TGCGCCAGCAGCCAAGATCCCCAGGCAGGAGATACGCAGTATTTT
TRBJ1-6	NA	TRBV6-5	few	CASSYSTSPTNSPLHF	TGTGCCAGCAGTTACTCAACCTCCCCCACAAACTCACCCCTCCACTTT
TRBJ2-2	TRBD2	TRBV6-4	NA	CASSAGLAGELFF	TGTGCCAGCAGTGCCGGACTAGCGGGGGAGCTGTTTTTT
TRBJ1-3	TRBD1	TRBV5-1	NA	CASSLRTGEGNTIYF	TGCGCCAGCAGCCTCCGGACAGGGGAAGGAAACACCATATATTTT
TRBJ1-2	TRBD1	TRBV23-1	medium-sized	CASSPQQGPWDGYTF	TGCGCCAGCAGTCCACAACAGGGGCCCTGGGATGGCTACACCTTC
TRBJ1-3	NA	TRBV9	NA	CASSVGRGSGNTIYF	TGTGCCAGCAGCGTAGGACGGGGATCTGGAAACACCATATATTTT
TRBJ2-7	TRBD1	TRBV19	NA	CASSIGTGGTYEQYF	TGTGCCAGTAGTATTGGGACAGGGGGTACCTACGAGCAGTACTTC
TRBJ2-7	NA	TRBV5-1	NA	CASSYTGRRVDEQYF	TGCGCCAGCAGCTATACAGGGAGAAGGGTCGACGAGCAGTACTTC
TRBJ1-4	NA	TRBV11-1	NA	CASSFSATNEKLFF	TGTGCCAGCAGCTTCAGTGCAACTAATGAAAAACTGTTTTTT
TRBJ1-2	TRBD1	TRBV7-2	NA	CASGKTGVYGYTF	TGTGCCAGCGGCAAAACAGGGGTCTATGGCTACACCTTC
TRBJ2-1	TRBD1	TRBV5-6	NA	CASSLTGTGVNEQFF	TGTGCCAGCAGCTTGACCGGGACAGGGGTAAATGAGCAGTTCTTC
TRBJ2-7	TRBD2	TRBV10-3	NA	CAISESGTSGYEQYF	TGTGCCATCAGTGAGTCTGGGACTAGCGGCTACGAGCAGTACTTC
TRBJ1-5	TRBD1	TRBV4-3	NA	CASSQEDREDQPQHF	TGCGCCAGCAGCCAGGAAGACAGGGAGGATCAGCCCCAGCATTTT
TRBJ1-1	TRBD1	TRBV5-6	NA	CASSTGGDTEAFF	TGTGCCAGCAGCACAGGGGGGGACACTGAAGCTTTCTTT
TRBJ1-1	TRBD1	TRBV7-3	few	CASSPTGGNTEAFF	TGTGCCAGCAGCCCCACAGGGGGAAACACTGAAGCTTTCTTT
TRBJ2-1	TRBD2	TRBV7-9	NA	CASSQTSGGYNEQFF	TGTGCCAGCAGTCAGACTAGCGGGGGGTACAATGAGCAGTTCTTC
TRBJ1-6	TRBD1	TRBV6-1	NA	CASSEAGQLNSPLHF	TGTGCCAGCAGTGAAGCGGGACAGCTTAATTCACCCCTCCACTTT